The clone carrying this T cell receptor (beta chain) was observed at least ten times. Template input was genomic DNA from bulk tumor (roughly 600 ng per sample). Surgical sampling yielded several biopsies per primary tumor (spaced far apart). Their non-small cell lung cancer was newly diagnosed and untreated, and the patients underwent curative surgery. These data belong to a study of immune heterogeneity within non-small cell lung tumors. With 32 V and 13 J primers, multiplex PCR amplified the TCR beta CDR3. MiXCR was run by TCRdb on the multiplex PCR reads, yielding one entry per CDR3 protein. The sample has approximately 9,500 distinct CDR3 sequences; about 30% are singletons. The material sequenced was lung tumor tissue. The sequence was collected from a woman aged 45-59 years with non-small cell lung cancer.

The CDR3 sequence is CASSLAGGTGELFF. CDR3 nucleotide sequence: TGTGCCAGCAGCTTAGCTGGTGGAACCGGGGAGCTGTTTTTT. The rearrangement joins TRBV7-9 to TRBJ2-2; D ambiguous. The CDR3 length is 14 residues. V lost 0 bases to trimming and J lost 5 bases, with 7 bases between them. CDR1 is SEHNR and CDR2 is FQNEAQ in the germline V gene (reference sequence).